These 25 T cell receptor beta chains were all obtained from the same sample, sequenced in a study of blood T cell repertoires in COVID-19. Sequencing was performed with immunoSEQ multiplex PCR; in TCRdb, only in-frame clones are kept and a portion is missing. The sample lists around 190,000 clones; 88% were seen once. Sequences were obtained from PBMCs or T cells enriched from blood (not recorded which). These receptors originate from a woman aged 18-29 years who had recovered from COVID-19.

V usage is TRBV19 and J usage is TRBJ1-2; D is undetermined. In germline, CDR1 is LNHDA, CDR2 SQIVND (reference sequence). The CDR3 length is 13 residues. Trimming shortened V by 5 bases and J by 5 bases, and 12 bases separated the two germline ends. The CDR3 bases are TGTGCCAGTAGTCCCGGGGTCCTGTATGGCTACACCTTC. This encodes CASSPGVLYGYTF.

The rearrangement links TRBV19 to TRBJ2-3; TRBD2 agrees at 9 bases. Per the germline V gene, CDR1 is LNHDA and CDR2 is SQIVND (reference sequence). J gave up 1 base and V 5 bases, and 16 bases lay outside the gene matches. CDR3 length: 19 residues. CDR3 nucleotides: TGTGCCAGTAGTCAGCGGGCCTCTAGCGGGATTGGGGGCACAGATACGCAGTATTTT. This translates into CASSQRASSGIGGTDTQYF. The complete variable domain, with remaining parts taken from reference TRBV19 and TRBJ2-3, reads DGGITQSPKYLFRKEGQNVTLSCEQNLNHDAMYWYRQDPGQGLRLIYYSQIVNDFQKGDIAEGYSVSREKKESFPLTVTSAQKNPTAFYLCASSQRASSGIGGTDTQYFGPGTRLTVL.

The chain couples TRBV28 to TRBJ1-1; a possible D gene is TRBD1 (6 bases). Germline V CDR1 and CDR2: MDHEN, SYDVKM. This CDR3 contains 15 residues. Trimming pared 2 bases from V and 1 base from J, leaving 11 bases between. The CDR3 DNA sequence: TGTGCCAGCAGTTTAGCGACAGGAAGGAACACTGAAGCTTTCTTT. Its protein product is CASSLATGRNTEAFF. Full variable domain (missing parts from reference TRBV28 and TRBJ1-1): DVKVTQSSRYLVKRTGEKVFLECVQDMDHENMFWYRQDPGLGLRLIYFSYDVKMKEKGDIPEGYSVSREKKERFSLILESASTNQTSMYLCASSLATGRNTEAFFGQGTRLTVV.

The chain uses TRBV7-2 and TRBJ2-2; TRBD2 is a possible D gene (5 bases). In germline, CDR1 is SGHTA, CDR2 FQGNSA. V lost 4 bases and J lost 7, with 13 bases in between. CDR3 length: 14 residues. CDR3 sequence (DNA): TGTGCCAGCAGCTCATCTTTGGCGGGCGGGGAGCTGTTTTTT. Protein sequence: CASSSSLAGGELFF.

The chain joins TRBV2 to TRBJ2-5; 12 bases map to TRBD2. The V gene end was trimmed by 4 bases and the J gene end by 7 bases; junction bases not matched to a gene: 7. Germline loops: CDR1 SNHLY, CDR2 FYNNEI. The length of the CDR3 is 15 residues. The CDR3, as DNA: TGTGCCAGCAGTGCGACTAGCGGGGGCTCCGGGACCCAGTACTTC. Its protein product is CASSATSGGSGTQYF.

V usage is TRBV6-2 or TRBV6-3 and J usage is TRBJ2-7; 8 bases line up with TRBD1. Germline-derived CDR1 and CDR2 are MNHEY and SVGEGT. J gave up 5 bases and V 2 bases, and 8 bases lay outside the gene matches. This CDR3 has 15 residues. The CDR3 region is CASSYAPDRAHEQYF. The CDR3 nucleotides read TGTGCCAGCAGTTACGCCCCGGACAGGGCCCACGAGCAGTACTTC.

The V call is TRBV6-5, the J call TRBJ2-5; D is possibly TRBD2 (6 bases). CDR1 is MNHEY, CDR2 SVGAGI, per germline. The CDR3 has 14 amino acids. The V end was cut by 6 bases, the J end by 2 bases, with 13 bases between. The DNA for the CDR3 is TGTGCCAGCAGACTACCGGGACTTCAAGAGACCCAGTACTTC. It is translated as CASRLPGLQETQYF.

This rearrangement joins TRBV7-2 to TRBJ2-5; D is unresolved. Trimming took off 0 bases at V and 5 bases at J, with 4 bases between the two ends. The V gene's germline CDR1 is SGHTA and CDR2 FQGNSA. CDR3 length: 12 amino acids. CDR3 sequence (DNA): TGTGCCAGCAGCTTAGCAGAGGAGACCCAGTACTTC. Translation gives CASSLAEETQYF.

The V call is TRBV5-4, the J call TRBJ2-7; the match to TRBD1 covers 7 bases. In germline, CDR1 is SGHNT, CDR2 YYREEE (reference sequence). Trimming cost V 0 bases and J 0 bases; bases outside gene matches: 6. The CDR3 sequence is 16 residues long. CDR3 in amino acids: CASSLDPTGYSYEQYF. The CDR3 bases are TGTGCCAGCAGCTTGGACCCGACAGGGTACTCCTACGAGCAGTACTTC.

This chain links TRBV19 with TRBJ2-1, with 11 bases fitting TRBD2. The CDR3 extends over 15 amino acids. Germline V gene sequence: CDR1 LNHDA, CDR2 SQIVND (reference sequence). Germline trimming cut 0 bases from V and 7 bases from J; bases unmatched to any gene: 2. This CDR3 reads CASSIEASGRNEQFF. The CDR3 nucleotides read TGTGCCAGTAGTATAGAGGCTAGCGGGAGGAATGAGCAGTTCTTC.

V and J are TRBV5-1 and TRBJ1-1; D is uncertain. This CDR3 has 14 residues. V was cut by 1 base and J by 4 bases, with 11 bases left in between. CDR1 and CDR2 from the germline V gene are SGHRS and YFSETQ. CDR3 residues: CASSLRVSGTEAFF. CDR3 in DNA: TGCGCCAGCAGCTTGCGGGTTTCGGGCACTGAAGCTTTCTTT.

The genes are TRBV10-3 and TRBJ1-3, with 9 bases matching TRBD1. V gave up 3 bases and J gave up 4 bases; unmatched junction bases: 7. The CDR3 sequence is 16 residues long. CDR1 and CDR2 (germline): ENHRY, SYGVKD. The CDR3 here is CAISDLTGGWGNTIYF. For the CDR3, the DNA is TGTGCCATCAGTGACCTAACAGGGGGCTGGGGAAACACCATATATTTT.

This chain uses TRBV3-1 (or the pseudogene TRBV3-2) with TRBJ2-7; 8 bases are shared with TRBD1. Trimming cost V 9 bases and J 5 bases; bases outside gene matches: 9. Looked up from germline, CDR1 is LGHDT and CDR2 is YNNKEL (reference sequence). The CDR3 covers 13 residues. CDR3 coding DNA: TGTGCCAGGACCGCGGACAGGGTTGACGAGCAGTACTTC. Translating gives CARTADRVDEQYF.

CDR3 protein: CASSRTQGARNTEAFF. CDR3 nucleotides: TGCGCCAGCAGCCGGACACAGGGGGCGCGTAACACTGAAGCTTTCTTT. The rearrangement links TRBV4-1 to TRBJ1-1; 9 bases align to TRBD1. CDR1 is MGHRA, CDR2 YSYEKL, per germline. This CDR3 is built from 16 residues. The ends lost 4 bases at V and 2 bases at J; junction bases unmatched: 8.

The chain combines TRBV12-5 with TRBJ1-1, with D perhaps TRBD1 (6 bases). The V end lost 1 base, the J end lost 4 bases, and 13 bases lay between the germline ends. CDR3 length: 15 residues. Germline-derived CDR1 and CDR2 are LGHNT and FRNRAP. DNA for the CDR3: TGTGCTAGTGGTTTGGCACAGGGTGAGAGCACTGAAGCTTTCTTT. As protein: CASGLAQGESTEAFF.

The chain uses TRBV7-2 and TRBJ2-5; 7 nucleotides agree with TRBD1. Per germline, CDR1 SGHTA and CDR2 FQGNSA. CDR3 length: 15 residues. Trimming removed 0 bases from V and 4 bases from J; junction bases left unmatched: 5. The CDR3, as DNA: TGTGCCAGCAGCTTAGCCGACAGGGACGGAGAGACCCAGTACTTC. The encoded protein is CASSLADRDGETQYF.

The chain is built from TRBV5-1 and TRBJ2-7; tentative D call: TRBD2 (6 bases). Between the trimmed V and J ends, which lost 4 bases and 7 bases, there was a span of 18 bases. This CDR3 comprises 14 residues. Germline lookup yields CDR1 SGHRS and CDR2 YFSETQ. CDR3: CASSPAGPPQEQYF. As DNA, the CDR3 is TGCGCCAGCAGCCCCGCGGGGCCCCCCCAAGAGCAGTACTTC.

The CDR3 spells CASSSWLAGDEQYF. The CDR3 DNA sequence: TGTGCCAGCAGCTCGTGGCTAGCGGGAGACGAGCAGTACTTC. The chain joins TRBV7-9 to TRBJ2-7, with 10 positions matching TRBD2. The CDR3 contains 14 residues. With 4 bases clipped from V and 5 bases from J, the junction kept 5 bases outside the gene matches. Looked up from germline, CDR1 is SEHNR and CDR2 is FQNEAQ (reference sequence).

The chain uses TRBV6-5 and TRBJ2-5, with TRBD2 as a possible D gene (5 bases). Trimming pared 5 bases from V and 7 bases from J, leaving 17 bases between. This CDR3 comprises 14 residues. CDR1 and CDR2 (germline): MNHEY, SVGAGI. The CDR3 region has the DNA TGTGCCAGCAGTCTGGACTCCAGCAGTGCGACCCAGTACTTC. It codes for CASSLDSSSATQYF.

The chain employs TRBV11-3 and TRBJ2-1, with 7 bases lining up with TRBD2. The CDR3 runs 14 residues. CDR1 is SGHNT, CDR2 YENEEA, per germline. V lost 5 bases and J lost 2; bases outside the gene matches: 3. This chain's CDR3 is CASSATSAYNEQFF. CDR3 in DNA: TGTGCCAGCAGCGCCACTAGCGCCTACAATGAGCAGTTCTTC.

The CDR3 DNA reads TGCAGCGTTGCAACTTTAGGACCGGGAGAGCAGTACTTC. Encoded protein: CSVATLGPGEQYF. The genes are TRBV29-1 and TRBJ2-7; D may be TRBD2 (5 bases). The CDR3 is 13 residues long. V was pared by 4 bases and J by 7 bases, with 17 bases between. In germline, CDR1 is SQVTM, CDR2 ANQGSEA.

The chain uses TRBV6-5 and TRBJ1-6; no definite D call. Germline-derived CDR1 and CDR2 are MNHEY and SVGAGI. V dropped 0 bases and J dropped 12 bases, with 15 bases sitting between them. The CDR3 covers 15 residues. In DNA form, the CDR3 reads TGTGCCAGCAGTTACTCGCTGGGAGGAACCGAACCCCTCCACTTT. It is translated as CASSYSLGGTEPLHF.

This chain uses TRBV24-1 with TRBJ2-1; D not certain. Trimming removed 3 bases at V and 8 bases at J, with 13 bases between. The CDR3 runs 14 residues. CDR1 KGHDR and CDR2 SFDVKD come from the germline V gene. The CDR3 DNA is TGTGCCACCAGTGATCCTAACTCGAGGCATGAGCAGTTCTTC. It yields the protein CATSDPNSRHEQFF.

The rearrangement uses TRBV5-6 and TRBJ2-5, with 8 bases aligning to TRBD2. The CDR3 consists of 15 residues. Unmatched junction bases numbered 8, after V lost 4 bases and J lost 3 bases. Germline CDR1 is SGHDT and CDR2 is YYEEEE. In DNA, the CDR3 is TGTGCCAGCAGCCCGCCAAGCGGGAGTAAAGAGACCCAGTACTTC. As protein: CASSPPSGSKETQYF. Filled out from reference TRBV5-6 and TRBJ2-5, the complete variable domain reads DAGVTQSPTHLIKTRGQQVTLRCSPKSGHDTVSWYQQALGQGPQFIFQYYEEEERQRGNFPDRFSGHQFPNYSSELNVNALLLGDSALYLCASSPPSGSKETQYFGPGTRLLVL.

The chain carries TRBV7-2 and TRBJ2-3; 8 bases agree with TRBD2. The CDR3 is made up of 16 amino acids. Germline V CDR1 and CDR2: SGHTA, FQGNSA. Trimming at V came to 5 bases and at J to 4 bases, leaving 11 bases not matched to a gene. For the CDR3, the DNA is TGTGCCAGCAGCCCTCGAGGCGGGGGGCCTCCAGATACGCAGTATTTT. Protein product: CASSPRGGGPPDTQYF.